The T cell receptor (beta chain) described here comes from a study of cytomegalovirus exposure and HLA in healthy donors. The CDR3 loop spans 16 amino acids. Germline V gene sequence: CDR1 SGHDN, CDR2 FVKESK. Trimming shortened V by 2 bases and J by 0 bases, and 8 bases separated the two germline ends. The PCR used 60 Vbeta and 13 Jbeta primers. TCRdb keeps only in-frame clones here, not all; method: immunoSEQ multiplex PCR. The profile shows about 130,000 clones, approximately 80% of them singletons. This sequence was found in a man between 45 and 60 years old in good health and CMV-seronegative. V usage is TRBV14 and J usage is TRBJ1-6, with D unclear. Sequenced material: PBMCs. The DNA of the CDR3 is TGTGCCAGCAGCCAACGGGGTAGCTCCTATAATTCACCCCTCCACTTT. This sequence encodes CASSQRGSSYNSPLHF.